These 15 T cell receptor beta chains were all obtained from the same sample, sequenced in a study of breast tumors, draining lymph nodes, adjacent tissues. Each CDR3 protein gets one entry after TCRdb re-called the multiplex PCR reads with MiXCR. The data show about 130,000 distinct CDR3 sequences, around 21% seen once. Axillary draining lymph nodes of breast cancer patients supplied the node samples. Sample: axillary lymph node tissue. The receptors derive from a female donor with breast cancer. Some clones in this sample may be carry-over from other donors' samples.

The chain has TRBV18 and TRBJ2-1, with unresolved D. The germline V gene encodes CDR1 KGHSH and CDR2 LQKENI. The V and J ends lost 2 bases and 1 base respectively, with 12 bases between them. The CDR3 is 16 residues long. For the CDR3, the DNA is TGTGCCAGCTCACCATGGGATGGCTCATCCTACAATGAGCAGTTCTTC. Its protein product is CASSPWDGSSYNEQFF. The full variable domain, in which reference TRBV18 and TRBJ2-1 provide the parts outside the CDR3, is NAGVMQNPRHLVRRRGQEARLRCSPMKGHSHVYWYRQLPEEGLKFMVYLQKENIIDESGMPKERFSAEFPKEGPSILRIQQVVRGDSAAYFCASSPWDGSSYNEQFFGPGTRLTVL.

This clonotype was recorded many times. The rearrangement links TRBV27 to TRBJ1-2; D is unclear. Trimming shortened V by 6 bases and J by 10 bases, and 15 bases separated the two germline ends. Germline V gene data show CDR1 as MNHEY and CDR2 as SMNVEV (reference sequence). This CDR3 has 12 amino acids. Here the CDR3 reads CASRGVRADYTF. The DNA for the CDR3 is TGTGCCAGCAGGGGCGTGAGGGCGGACTACACCTTC.

This clonotype was recorded at least ten times. The chain recombines TRBV4-2 with TRBJ1-2, with 7 nucleotides matching TRBD1. The CDR3 runs 13 residues. The trim removed 1 base at V and 8 bases at J, leaving 4 bases unmatched. Germline CDR1 reads LGHNA; CDR2 reads YNFKEQ. CDR3 protein: CASSQGQGNGYTF. The CDR3 DNA follows: TGTGCCAGCAGCCAAGGACAGGGTAACGGCTACACCTTC.

Ten or more counts support this clonotype. V gene TRBV29-1 combines with J gene TRBJ2-5, with D possibly TRBD2 on 6 matching bases. Germline values: CDR1 SQVTM, CDR2 ANQGSEA. CDR3 size: 14 residues. V was pared by 5 bases and J by 3 bases, with 16 bases between. For the CDR3, the DNA is TGCAGCGTTAGTGGAGGGTGGACGGAAGAGACCCAGTACTTC. Its translation is CSVSGGWTEETQYF.

With regard to this clonotype: This may be a read error: a much more frequent sequence differs by one nucleotide. The genes are TRBV2 and TRBJ2-2; TRBD2 matches 13 bases. The V gene's germline CDR1 is SNHLY and CDR2 FYNNEI. This CDR3 has 17 residues. The CDR3, as DNA: TGTACCAGCCGCCAGACTAGCGGGAGGCTAAACACCGGGGAGCTGTTTTTT. Its protein is CTSRQTSGRLNTGELFF.

This clonotype was seen repeatedly, ten times or more. This chain joins TRBV19 and TRBJ2-7; 9 positions match TRBD1. J lost 5 bases, V lost 3 bases, and 8 bases had no gene match. The CDR3 has 15 amino acids. Germline CDR1 and CDR2: LNHDA and SQIVND (reference sequence). The CDR3 reads CASSITGDRAHEQYF. The CDR3 coding sequence is TGTGCCAGTAGTATTACGGGGGACAGGGCCCACGAGCAGTACTTC.

As concerns this clonotype: A much larger clonotype is one base distant, so this may be a read error. The J gene is TRBJ1-4, the V gene TRBV6-5; D is perhaps TRBD1 (5 bases). This CDR3 has 15 amino acids. Germline CDR1 and CDR2: MNHEY and SVGAGI. Trimming removed 4 bases from V and 6 bases from J, with 15 bases in between. Here the CDR3 DNA reads TGTGCCAGCAGTTTTTCAGGGTCTACTGATGAAAAACTGTTTTTT. Encoded protein: CASSFSGSTDEKLFF.

This clonotype was observed many times. The rearrangement joins TRBV27 to TRBJ2-7; the match to TRBD1 covers 10 bases. CDR1 and CDR2 from the germline V gene are MNHEY and SMNVEV (reference sequence). V shed 6 bases and J 6 bases; nucleotides not matched to a gene: 5. The CDR3 is 13 amino acids. The CDR3 DNA reads TGTGCCAGCAGCCAGGGACAGGGGCGCGAGCAGTACTTC. It translates to CASSQGQGREQYF.

This clonotype was detected ten times or more. The rearrangement links TRBV5-1 to TRBJ2-3; 12 positions match TRBD2. With 0 bases clipped from V and 4 bases from J, the junction kept 6 bases outside the gene matches. Germline V CDR1 and CDR2: SGHRS, YFSETQ. This CDR3 spans 17 amino acids. This chain's CDR3 is CASSLVGGLAGADTQYF. The CDR3 coding sequence is TGCGCCAGCAGCTTGGTAGGGGGACTAGCGGGCGCAGATACGCAGTATTTT.

In regard to this clonotype: Germline and junction disagree at one end, which may indicate a read error. The chain couples TRBV7-8 to TRBJ2-1; weak D call: TRBD1 (6 bases). The CDR3 is 14 amino acids. Germline CDR1 is SGHVS and CDR2 is FQNEAQ. The CDR3 is CASSLGDGTHEQLF. The DNA for the CDR3 is TGTGCCAGCAGCTTAGGGGACGGGACACATGAGCAGCTCTTC.

This clonotype came up many times. The gene calls are TRBV10-2 and TRBJ1-2; 8 nucleotides line up with TRBD1. Per the germline V gene, CDR1 is WSHSY and CDR2 is SAAADI. This CDR3 has 14 residues. The V segment lost 7 bases and the J segment 8 bases; nucleotides outside the gene matches: 12. The CDR3: CASIPNGQGRGYTF. The CDR3 DNA follows: TGCGCCAGCATTCCCAATGGACAGGGAAGGGGCTACACCTTC.

This clonotype was seen just once. The chain is built from TRBV28 and TRBJ1-5, with TRBD1 matching 9 bases. The CDR3 extends over 16 amino acids. Germline V gene sequence: CDR1 MDHEN, CDR2 SYDVKM. With V trimmed by 3 bases and J by 4 bases, 7 bases remained unmatched. The CDR3 sequence: CASSFRDRAGNQPQHF. The DNA for the CDR3 is TGTGCCAGCAGTTTTCGGGACAGGGCAGGGAATCAGCCCCAGCATTTT.

V usage is TRBV25-1 and J usage is TRBJ1-2; no reliable D call. The CDR3 runs 18 residues. Looked up from germline, CDR1 is MGHDK and CDR2 is SYGVNS. With 3 bases removed from V and 6 bases from J, the gap between germline ends came to 26 bases. The DNA for the CDR3 is TGTGCCAGCAGTGATCGAGGGCGCATGGGCTCAATAGATGATGGCTACACCTTC. It encodes CASSDRGRMGSIDDGYTF.

Ten or more counts support this clonotype. The V gene is TRBV6-6, the J gene TRBJ2-2; tentatively, D is TRBD2 (6 bases). The CDR3 has 14 residues. The V gene's germline CDR1 is MNHNY and CDR2 SVGAGI (reference sequence). With 7 bases removed from V and 5 bases from J, the gap between germline ends came to 14 bases. CDR3 DNA sequence: TGTGCCAGCACCCAGAGTGGGGGGACCGGGGAGCTGTTTTTT. Translated, it gives CASTQSGGTGELFF.

The sample holds many counts of this clonotype. The genes are TRBV10-3 and TRBJ2-6; no clear D gene. The V end was cut by 6 bases, the J end by 2 bases, with 17 bases between. CDR3 length: 17 residues. Germline V CDR1 and CDR2: ENHRY, SYGVKD. CDR3 coding DNA: TGTGCCATCAGCAATGGACGGGCAAGGGCTGGGGCCAACGTCCTGACTTTC. It specifies CAISNGRARAGANVLTF.